The table lists the clone carrying this T cell receptor beta chain with a few counts. These data originate in a study of metastatic and nonmetastatic thyroid tumors. Germline loops: CDR1 SSHAT, CDR2 FNYEAQ (reference sequence). The V gene lost 2 bases and the J gene lost 5 bases, with 10 bases spanning the gap. This CDR3 contains 15 residues. No treatment of any kind had been given to any patient before thyroid surgery. TCRdb redid the clone calls on the PCR reads using MiXCR. The sample shows under 100,000 clones, 8% to 9.5% of them seen only once. The sequencing input was blood. The receptor was derived from a female donor with papillary thyroid cancer or a benign thyroid nodule (not recorded which). Some clones in this sample may be carry-over from other donors' samples. V gene TRBV7-7 combines with J gene TRBJ1-6, with unresolved D. For the CDR3, the DNA is TGTGCCAGCAGCTTACGGGCCACCGATAATTCACCCCTCCACTTT. As protein: CASSLRATDNSPLHF.